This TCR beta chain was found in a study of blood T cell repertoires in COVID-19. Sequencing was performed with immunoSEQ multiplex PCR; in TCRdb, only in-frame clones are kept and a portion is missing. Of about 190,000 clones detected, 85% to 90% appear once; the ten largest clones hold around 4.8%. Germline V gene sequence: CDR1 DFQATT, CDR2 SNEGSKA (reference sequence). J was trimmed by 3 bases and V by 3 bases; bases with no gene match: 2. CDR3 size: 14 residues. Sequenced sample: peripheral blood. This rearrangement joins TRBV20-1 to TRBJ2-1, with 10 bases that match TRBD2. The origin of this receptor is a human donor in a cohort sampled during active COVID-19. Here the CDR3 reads CSASTSGDYNEQFF. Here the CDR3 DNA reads TGCAGTGCTAGTACTAGCGGGGACTACAATGAGCAGTTCTTC.